Listed below are T cell receptor beta chains from one sample, sequenced in a study of cytomegalovirus exposure and HLA in healthy donors. Libraries were prepared by immunoSEQ multiplex PCR; TCRdb keeps only in-frame clonotypes and omits some of them. The sample includes some 44,000 clones, 75% to 90% of them seen just once. Sequencing was performed on PBMCs. The receptors were gathered from a woman between 40 and 55 years old in good health and CMV-seropositive. The CDR3 runs from the conserved cysteine through the conserved F or W. D genes are given only for firm matches. Clone sizes are given selectively: once, few, many, or a class where the clone is expanded.

TRBV6-1	-	TRBJ2-3	-	CASNWQGTDTQYF	TGTGCCAGCAATTGGCAGGGGACAGATACGCAGTATTTT
TRBV19	-	TRBJ2-1	TRBD2	CASGLAGASSYNEQFF	TGTGCCAGTGGACTAGCGGGGGCTTCCTCTTACAATGAGCAGTTCTTC
TRBV27	-	TRBJ1-5	TRBD1	CASSYQAQGDQPQHF	TGTGCCAGCAGTTATCAAGCACAGGGGGATCAGCCCCAGCATTTT
TRBV7-9	-	TRBJ2-5	TRBD1	CASSLAGGKGKTQYF	TGTGCCAGCAGCTTAGCAGGGGGCAAGGGGAAGACCCAGTACTTC
TRBV4-2	-	TRBJ1-4	-	CASSQGGHSTNEKLFF	TGTGCCAGCAGCCAAGGGGGGCACTCAACTAATGAAAAACTGTTTTTT
TRBV7-8	once	TRBJ1-2	-	CASSLVPGPDYGYTF	TGTGCCAGCAGCTTAGTTCCAGGGCCCGATTATGGCTACACCTTC
TRBV14	-	TRBJ2-7	TRBD2	CASSQTSGSWSYEQYF	TGTGCCAGCAGCCAGACTAGCGGGAGTTGGTCCTACGAGCAGTACTTC
TRBV5-6	few	TRBJ1-2	-	CASSLLTGAGHGYTF	TGTGCCAGCAGCTTACTGACTGGGGCCGGGCATGGCTACACCTTC
TRBV6-1	-	TRBJ2-5	TRBD2	CASSEPGLAAQETQYF	TGTGCTAGCAGTGAACCGGGACTAGCGGCTCAAGAGACCCAGTACTTC
TRBV5-1	-	TRBJ2-1	-	CASTPDSASYNEQFF	TGCGCCAGCACCCCTGACTCCGCTTCCTACAATGAGCAGTTCTTC
TRBV7-2	-	TRBJ1-1	-	CASSLVRGPEAFF	TGTGCCAGCAGCTTGGTCAGAGGGCCTGAAGCTTTCTTT
TRBV28	-	TRBJ1-2	-	CASSLSTGGYTF	TGTGCCAGCAGTTTATCGACAGGTGGCTACACCTTC
TRBV7-2	-	TRBJ1-2	-	CASSLGGMTLYGYTF	TGTGCCAGCAGCTTAGGAGGGATGACATTGTATGGCTACACCTTC
TRBV19	once	TRBJ1-5	-	CASSRANQPQHF	TGTGCCAGTAGTAGAGCAAATCAGCCCCAGCATTTT
TRBV30	-	TRBJ1-1	-	CACHSRGRNTEAFF	TGTGCCTGCCACTCCAGGGGACGTAACACTGAAGCTTTCTTT
TRBV6-6	-	TRBJ2-7	TRBD1	CASSKGQGFAYEQYF	TGTGCCAGCAGTAAGGGACAGGGCTTTGCCTACGAGCAGTACTTC
TRBV11-2	-	TRBJ2-7	TRBD1	CATQTGVGYEQYF	TGTGCCACCCAGACAGGGGTGGGCTACGAGCAGTACTTC
TRBV6-1	-	TRBJ2-7	TRBD1	CASSQGVDEQYF	TGTGCCAGCAGTCAGGGGGTAGACGAGCAGTACTTC
TRBV11-2	few	TRBJ2-1	TRBD1	CASSGPGQDLNEQFF	TGTGCCAGCAGCGGGCCGGGACAGGATCTAAATGAGCAGTTCTTC
TRBV10-3	-	TRBJ2-3	TRBD2	CAISEPSRLAGVPDTQYF	TGTGCCATCAGTGAGCCGTCTCGACTAGCGGGGGTTCCAGATACGCAGTATTTT